The T cell receptor (beta chain) described here comes from a study of regulatory T cells in long-lasting Graves disease. To make TCR beta libraries, researchers used iRepertoire HTBI primers and Arm-PCR of CDR3 regions. A single record per CDR3 protein comes from TCRdb applying MiXCR to the multiplex PCR reads. The sample carries approximately 440,000 distinct CDR3 sequences, 20% to 25% recorded once. Time point specified: persistent/refractory GD, antithyroid drugs over 5 years with positive TRAb. Extracted RNA from PBMCs served as the source of the TCR library. CDR3 length: 17 residues. The V and J ends lost 4 bases and 1 base, in that order; junction bases with no gene match: 11. Germline CDR1 and CDR2: LNHDA and SQIVND (reference sequence).

This TCR was recovered from a female donor with Graves disease. This chain connects TRBV19 to TRBJ1-2; 8 nucleotides match TRBD1. The input for sequencing was peripheral blood mononuclear cells (PBMCs), taken when the disease was refractory, from a patient treated with antithyroid drugs. This chain's CDR3 is CASSTRRDRTFNYGYTF. The CDR3 region has the DNA TGTGCCAGTAGTACCCGACGGGACAGGACGTTTAACTATGGCTACACCTTC.